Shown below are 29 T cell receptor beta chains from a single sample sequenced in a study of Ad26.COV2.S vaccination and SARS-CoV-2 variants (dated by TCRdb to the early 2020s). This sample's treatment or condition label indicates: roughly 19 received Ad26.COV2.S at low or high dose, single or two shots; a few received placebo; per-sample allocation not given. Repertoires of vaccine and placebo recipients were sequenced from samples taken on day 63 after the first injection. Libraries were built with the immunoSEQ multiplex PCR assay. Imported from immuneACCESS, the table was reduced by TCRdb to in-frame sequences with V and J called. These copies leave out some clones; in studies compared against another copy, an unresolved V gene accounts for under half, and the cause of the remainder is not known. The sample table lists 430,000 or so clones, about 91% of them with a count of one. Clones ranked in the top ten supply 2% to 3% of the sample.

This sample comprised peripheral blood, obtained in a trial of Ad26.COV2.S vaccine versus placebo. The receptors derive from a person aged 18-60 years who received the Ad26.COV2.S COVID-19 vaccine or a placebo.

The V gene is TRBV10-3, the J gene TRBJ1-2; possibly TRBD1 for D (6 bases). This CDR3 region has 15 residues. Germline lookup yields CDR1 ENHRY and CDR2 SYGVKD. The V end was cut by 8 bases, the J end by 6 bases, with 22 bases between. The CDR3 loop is CAIGPNRESHNGYTF. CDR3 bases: TGTGCCATCGGGCCCAACAGGGAGAGTCACAATGGCTACACCTTC.

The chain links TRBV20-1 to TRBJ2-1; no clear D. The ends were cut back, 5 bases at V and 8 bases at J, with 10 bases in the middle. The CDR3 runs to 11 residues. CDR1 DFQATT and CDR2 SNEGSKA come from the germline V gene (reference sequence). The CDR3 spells CSALQYDEQFF. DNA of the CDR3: TGCAGTGCTCTACAGTACGATGAGCAGTTCTTC.

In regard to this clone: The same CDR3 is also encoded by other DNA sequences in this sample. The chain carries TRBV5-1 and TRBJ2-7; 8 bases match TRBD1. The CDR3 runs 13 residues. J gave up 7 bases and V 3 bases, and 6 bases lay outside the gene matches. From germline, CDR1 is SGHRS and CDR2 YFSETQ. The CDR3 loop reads CASSSGQGGEQYV. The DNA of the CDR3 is TGCGCCAGCAGCTCTGGACAGGGTGGGGAGCAGTACGTC.

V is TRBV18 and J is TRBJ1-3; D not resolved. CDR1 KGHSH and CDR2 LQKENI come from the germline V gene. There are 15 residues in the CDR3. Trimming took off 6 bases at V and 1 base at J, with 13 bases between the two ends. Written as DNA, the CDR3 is TGTGCCAGCTCGGACGGCCTGCCGTCTGGAAACACCATATATTTT. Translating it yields CASSDGLPSGNTIYF.

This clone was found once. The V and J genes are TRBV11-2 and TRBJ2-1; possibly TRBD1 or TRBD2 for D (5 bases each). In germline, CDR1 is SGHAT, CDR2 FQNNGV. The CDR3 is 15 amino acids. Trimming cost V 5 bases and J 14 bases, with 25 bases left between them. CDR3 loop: CASSPGTLHRFLKFF. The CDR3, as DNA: TGTGCCAGCAGCCCCGGGACCCTCCATAGGTTTTTGAAGTTCTTC.

CDR3 sequence reads: CASSVLGGPGETQYF. DNA for the CDR3: TGTGCCAGCAGCGTCCTCGGGGGGCCGGGGGAGACCCAGTACTTC. This chain uses TRBV9 with TRBJ2-5; TRBD2 is a possible D gene (7 bases). Looked up from germline, CDR1 is SGDLS and CDR2 is YYNGEE. CDR3 length: 15 amino acids. Trimming took 2 bases from V and 5 from J, leaving 16 bases between them.

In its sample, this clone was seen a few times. As DNA, the CDR3 is TGTGCCAGCAGTTTACCCCCTGGGAAGTCCTATAATTCACCCCTCCACTTT. Its protein is CASSLPPGKSYNSPLHF. The J gene is TRBJ1-6, the V gene TRBV27, with D unclear. V lost 2 bases and J lost 1, with 12 bases in between. Germline V gene sequence: CDR1 MNHEY, CDR2 SMNVEV (reference sequence). CDR3 size: 17 residues.

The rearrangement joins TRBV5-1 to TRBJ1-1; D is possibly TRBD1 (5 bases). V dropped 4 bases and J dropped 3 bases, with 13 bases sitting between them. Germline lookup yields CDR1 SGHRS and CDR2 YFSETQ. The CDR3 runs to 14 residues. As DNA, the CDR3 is TGCGCCAGCAGCCAGCAGGGACCGTACACTGAAGCTTTCTTT. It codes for CASSQQGPYTEAFF.

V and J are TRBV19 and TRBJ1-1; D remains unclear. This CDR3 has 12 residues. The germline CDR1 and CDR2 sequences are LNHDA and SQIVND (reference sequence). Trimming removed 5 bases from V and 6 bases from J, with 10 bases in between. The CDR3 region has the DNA TGTGCCAGTAGTGGGCCGGTGGCTGAAGCTTTCTTT. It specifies CASSGPVAEAFF.

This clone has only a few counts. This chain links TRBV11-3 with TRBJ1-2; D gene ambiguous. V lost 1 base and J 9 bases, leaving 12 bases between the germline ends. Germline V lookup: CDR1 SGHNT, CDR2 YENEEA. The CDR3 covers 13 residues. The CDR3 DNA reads TGTGCCAGCAGCTTAGGGGAAGGTCGGAGCTACACCTTC. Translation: CASSLGEGRSYTF.

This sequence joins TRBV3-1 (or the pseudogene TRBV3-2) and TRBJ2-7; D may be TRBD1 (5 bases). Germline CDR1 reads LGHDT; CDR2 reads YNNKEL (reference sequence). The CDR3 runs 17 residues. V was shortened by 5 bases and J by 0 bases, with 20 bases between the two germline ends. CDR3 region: CASSFGSGFRSSYEQYF. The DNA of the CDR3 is TGTGCCAGCAGCTTTGGATCAGGGTTCCGAAGCTCCTACGAGCAGTACTTC.

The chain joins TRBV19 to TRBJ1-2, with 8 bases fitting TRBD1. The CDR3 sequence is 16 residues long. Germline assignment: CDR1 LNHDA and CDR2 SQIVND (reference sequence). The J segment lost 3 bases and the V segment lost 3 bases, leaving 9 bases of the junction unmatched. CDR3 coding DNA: TGTGCCAGTAGTATGTACAGGGGGGGCTCGTACTATGGCTACACCTTC. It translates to CASSMYRGGSYYGYTF.

In nucleotides, the CDR3 is TGTGCCAGCAGCTTAGCTGCCAGCTGGAATTCACCCCTCCACTTT. It encodes CASSLAASWNSPLHF. The rearrangement links TRBV7-2 to TRBJ1-6; D gene ambiguous. Germline CDR1 and CDR2: SGHTA and FQGNSA. The CDR3 is 15 residues long. The V end lost 0 bases, the J end lost 7 bases, and 10 bases lay between the germline ends.

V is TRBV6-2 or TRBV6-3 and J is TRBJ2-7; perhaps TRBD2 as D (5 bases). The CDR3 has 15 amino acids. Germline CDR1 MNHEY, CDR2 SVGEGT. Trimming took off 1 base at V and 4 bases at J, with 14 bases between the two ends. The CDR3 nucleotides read TGTGCCAGCAGTTACTATGCCGGGGATGGTTACGAGCAGTACGTC. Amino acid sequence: CASSYYAGDGYEQYV.

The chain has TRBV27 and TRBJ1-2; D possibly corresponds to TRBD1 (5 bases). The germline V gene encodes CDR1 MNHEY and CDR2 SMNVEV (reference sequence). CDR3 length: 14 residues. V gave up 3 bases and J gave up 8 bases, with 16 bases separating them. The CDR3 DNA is TGTGCCAGCAGTTTGGGGGAAGGGCTCGGGGGCTACACCTTC. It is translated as CASSLGEGLGGYTF.

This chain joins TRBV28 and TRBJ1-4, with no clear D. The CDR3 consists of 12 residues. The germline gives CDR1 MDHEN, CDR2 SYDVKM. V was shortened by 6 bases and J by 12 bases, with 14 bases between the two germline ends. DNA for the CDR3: TGTGCCAGCAGCCAGCTCCATGTTGAACTGTTTTTT. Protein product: CASSQLHVELFF.

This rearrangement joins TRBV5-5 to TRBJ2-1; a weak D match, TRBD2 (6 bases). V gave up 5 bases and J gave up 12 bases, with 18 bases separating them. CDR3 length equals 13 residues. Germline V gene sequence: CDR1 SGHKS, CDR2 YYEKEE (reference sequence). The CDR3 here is CASSPEGVGGQFF. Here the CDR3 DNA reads TGTGCCAGCAGTCCGGAGGGAGTGGGGGGGCAGTTCTTC.

The CDR3 nucleotides are TGTGCCACCAGCAGAGATGGGGGAACCCAGTACTTC. Protein sequence: CATSRDGGTQYF. V and J are TRBV15 and TRBJ2-5; D assignment may be TRBD1 or TRBD2 (5 bases each). The V gene lost 0 bases and the J gene lost 8 bases, with 7 bases spanning the gap. The germline gives CDR1 LNHNV, CDR2 YYDKDF (reference sequence). This CDR3 has 12 amino acids.

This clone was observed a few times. The CDR3 DNA reads TGTGCCAGCAGCCGCGGGCAGGGGGCGGTAGATTCACCCCTCCACTTT. Its protein product is CASSRGQGAVDSPLHF. The chain links TRBV9 to TRBJ1-6; TRBD1 aligns across 8 bases. The CDR3 consists of 16 residues. Trimming removed 4 bases from V and 8 bases from J; junction bases left unmatched: 11. The V gene's germline CDR1 is SGDLS and CDR2 YYNGEE.

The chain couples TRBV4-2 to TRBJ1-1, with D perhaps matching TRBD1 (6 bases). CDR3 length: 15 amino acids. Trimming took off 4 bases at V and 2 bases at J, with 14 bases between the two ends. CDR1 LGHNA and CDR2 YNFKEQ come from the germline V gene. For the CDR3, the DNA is TGTGCCAGCAGCCGAGGCCTGACAGGCAACACTGAAGCTTTCTTT. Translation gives CASSRGLTGNTEAFF.

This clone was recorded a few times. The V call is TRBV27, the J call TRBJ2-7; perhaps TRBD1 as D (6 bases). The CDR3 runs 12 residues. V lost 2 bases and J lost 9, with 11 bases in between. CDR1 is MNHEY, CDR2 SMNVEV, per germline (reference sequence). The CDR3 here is CASSLRGYRQYF. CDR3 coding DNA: TGTGCCAGCAGTTTAAGGGGGTACAGGCAGTACTTC.

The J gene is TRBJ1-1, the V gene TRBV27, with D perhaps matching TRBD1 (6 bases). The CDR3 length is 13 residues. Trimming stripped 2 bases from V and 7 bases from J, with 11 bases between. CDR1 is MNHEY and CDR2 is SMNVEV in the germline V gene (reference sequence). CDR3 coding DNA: TGTGCCAGCAGTTTAGAGGGGGAGGGTGAAGCTTTCTTT. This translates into CASSLEGEGEAFF.

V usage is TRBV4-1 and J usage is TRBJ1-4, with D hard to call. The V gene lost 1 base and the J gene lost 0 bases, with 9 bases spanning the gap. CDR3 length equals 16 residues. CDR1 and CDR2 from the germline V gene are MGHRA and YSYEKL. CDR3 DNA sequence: TGCGCCAGCAGCCAAGGAAGGGTGGCAACTAATGAAAAACTGTTTTTT. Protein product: CASSQGRVATNEKLFF.

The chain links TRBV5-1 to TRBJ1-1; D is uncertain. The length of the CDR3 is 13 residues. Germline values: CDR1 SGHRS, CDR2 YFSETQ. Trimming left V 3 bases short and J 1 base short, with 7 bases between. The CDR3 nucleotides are TGCGCCAGCAGCTGGATAAAGAACACTGAAGCTTTCTTT. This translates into CASSWIKNTEAFF.

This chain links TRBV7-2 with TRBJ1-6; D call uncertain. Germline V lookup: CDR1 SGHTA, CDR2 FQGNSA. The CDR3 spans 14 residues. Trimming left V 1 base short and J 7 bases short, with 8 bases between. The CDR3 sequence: CASSLDRHNSPLHF. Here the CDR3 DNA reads TGTGCCAGCAGCTTAGATCGTCACAATTCACCCCTCCACTTT.

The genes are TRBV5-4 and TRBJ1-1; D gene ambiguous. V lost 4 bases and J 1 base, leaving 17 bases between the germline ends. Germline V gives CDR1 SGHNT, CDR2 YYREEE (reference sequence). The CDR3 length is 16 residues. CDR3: CASSPGLGPGNTEAFF. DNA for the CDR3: TGTGCCAGCAGCCCAGGTCTCGGCCCAGGGAACACTGAAGCTTTCTTT.

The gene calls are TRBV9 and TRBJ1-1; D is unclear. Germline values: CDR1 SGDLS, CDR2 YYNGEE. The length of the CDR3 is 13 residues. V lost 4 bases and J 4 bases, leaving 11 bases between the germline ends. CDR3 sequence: CASSRTPGTEAFF. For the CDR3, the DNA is TGTGCCAGCAGCCGAACCCCGGGCACTGAAGCTTTCTTT.

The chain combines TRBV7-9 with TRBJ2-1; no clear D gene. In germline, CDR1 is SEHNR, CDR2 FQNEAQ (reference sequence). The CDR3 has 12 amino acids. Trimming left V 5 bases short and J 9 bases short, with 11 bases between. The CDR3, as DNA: TGTGCCAGCAGCGAAATAGTGCTTGAGCAGTTCTTC. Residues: CASSEIVLEQFF.

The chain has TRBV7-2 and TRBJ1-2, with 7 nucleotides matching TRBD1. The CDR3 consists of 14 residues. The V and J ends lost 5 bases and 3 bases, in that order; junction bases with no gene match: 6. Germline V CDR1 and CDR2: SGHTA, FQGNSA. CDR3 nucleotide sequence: TGTGCCAGCAGCCCGCGCAGGGGGGACTATGGCTACACCTTC. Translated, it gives CASSPRRGDYGYTF.